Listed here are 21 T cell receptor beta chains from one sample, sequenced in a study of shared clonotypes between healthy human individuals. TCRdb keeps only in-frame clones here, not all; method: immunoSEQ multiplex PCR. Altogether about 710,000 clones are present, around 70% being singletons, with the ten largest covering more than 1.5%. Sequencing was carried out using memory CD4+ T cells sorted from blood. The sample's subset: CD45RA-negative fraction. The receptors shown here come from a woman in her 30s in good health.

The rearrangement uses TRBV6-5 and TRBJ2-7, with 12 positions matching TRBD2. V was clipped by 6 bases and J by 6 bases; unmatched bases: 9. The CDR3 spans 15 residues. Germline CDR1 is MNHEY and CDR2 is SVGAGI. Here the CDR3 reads CASSLTSGGSVEQYF. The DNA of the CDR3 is TGTGCCAGCAGCCTGACTAGCGGGGGATCTGTCGAGCAGTACTTC.

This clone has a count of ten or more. As DNA, the CDR3 is TGTGCCAGCATCAACCAGTTACTAAGCGGAGGTGCCGGGGAGCTGTTTTTT. As protein: CASINQLLSGGAGELFF. V gene TRBV7-2 combines with J gene TRBJ2-2, with D tentatively TRBD2 (5 bases). CDR3 length: 17 residues. Germline lookup yields CDR1 SGHTA and CDR2 FQGNSA. V shed 7 bases and J shed 6 bases, with 24 bases lying between them.

CDR3 protein: CSVERYRGRNYGYTF. For the CDR3, the DNA is TGCAGCGTTGAGAGATACCGGGGCCGCAACTATGGCTACACCTTC. The V call is TRBV29-1, the J call TRBJ1-2, with TRBD1 as a possible D gene (5 bases). This CDR3 spans 15 amino acids. V lost 3 bases to trimming and J lost 2 bases, with 16 bases between them. CDR1 is SQVTM and CDR2 is ANQGSEA in the germline V gene.

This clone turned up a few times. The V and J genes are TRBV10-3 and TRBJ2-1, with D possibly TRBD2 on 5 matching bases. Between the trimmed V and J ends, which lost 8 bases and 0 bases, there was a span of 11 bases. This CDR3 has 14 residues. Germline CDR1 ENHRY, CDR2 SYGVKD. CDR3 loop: CAIQGGSSYNEQFF. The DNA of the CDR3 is TGTGCCATCCAAGGTGGGAGCTCCTACAATGAGCAGTTCTTC.

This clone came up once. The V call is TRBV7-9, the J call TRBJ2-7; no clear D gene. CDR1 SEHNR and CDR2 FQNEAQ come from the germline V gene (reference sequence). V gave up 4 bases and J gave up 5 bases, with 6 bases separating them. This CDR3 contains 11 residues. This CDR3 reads CASSYTNEQYF. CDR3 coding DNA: TGTGCCAGCAGCTATACTAACGAGCAGTACTTC. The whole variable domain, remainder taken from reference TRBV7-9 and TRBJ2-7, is DTGVSQNPRHKITKRGQNVTFRCDPISEHNRLYWYRQTLGQGPEFLTYFQNEAQLEKSRLLSDRFSAERPKGSFSTLEIQRTEQGDSAMYLCASSYTNEQYFGPGTRLTVT.

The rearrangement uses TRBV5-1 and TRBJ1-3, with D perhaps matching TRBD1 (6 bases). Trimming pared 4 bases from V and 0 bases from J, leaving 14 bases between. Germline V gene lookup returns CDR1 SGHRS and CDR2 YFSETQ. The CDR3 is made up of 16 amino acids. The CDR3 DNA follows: TGCGCCAGCAGCCTGGGGGCGGGAAGCTCTGGAAACACCATATATTTT. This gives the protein CASSLGAGSSGNTIYF.

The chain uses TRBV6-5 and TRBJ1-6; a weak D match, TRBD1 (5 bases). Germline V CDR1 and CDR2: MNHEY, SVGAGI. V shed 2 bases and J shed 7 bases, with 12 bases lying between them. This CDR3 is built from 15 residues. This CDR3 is CASSYGQGNNSPLHF. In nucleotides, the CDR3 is TGTGCCAGCAGTTACGGGCAGGGAAACAATTCACCCCTCCACTTT.

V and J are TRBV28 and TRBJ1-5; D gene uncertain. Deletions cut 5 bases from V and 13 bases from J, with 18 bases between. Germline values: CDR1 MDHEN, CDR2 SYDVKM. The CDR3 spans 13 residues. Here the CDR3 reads CASSAPSRIAQHF. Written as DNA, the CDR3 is TGTGCCAGCAGTGCCCCTTCAAGAATCGCGCAGCATTTT.

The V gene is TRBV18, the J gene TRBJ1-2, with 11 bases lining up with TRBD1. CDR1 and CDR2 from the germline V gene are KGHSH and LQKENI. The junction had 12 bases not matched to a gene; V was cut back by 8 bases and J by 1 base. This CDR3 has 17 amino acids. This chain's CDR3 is CASDSTGQGAVNYGYTF. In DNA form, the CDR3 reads TGTGCCAGCGACTCTACCGGACAGGGGGCGGTTAACTATGGCTACACCTTC.

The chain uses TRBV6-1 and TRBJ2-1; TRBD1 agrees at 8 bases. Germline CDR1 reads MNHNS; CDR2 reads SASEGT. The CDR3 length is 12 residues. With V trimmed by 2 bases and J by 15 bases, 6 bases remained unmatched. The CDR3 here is CASSESWTGRFF. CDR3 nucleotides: TGTGCCAGCAGTGAATCCTGGACAGGGCGGTTCTTC.

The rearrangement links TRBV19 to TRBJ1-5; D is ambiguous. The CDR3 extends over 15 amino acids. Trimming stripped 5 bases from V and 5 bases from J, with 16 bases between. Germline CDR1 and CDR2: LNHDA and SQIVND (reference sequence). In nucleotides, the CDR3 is TGTGCCAGTAGTGAGGAGGCCACAATCCATCAGCCCCAGCATTTT. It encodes CASSEEATIHQPQHF.

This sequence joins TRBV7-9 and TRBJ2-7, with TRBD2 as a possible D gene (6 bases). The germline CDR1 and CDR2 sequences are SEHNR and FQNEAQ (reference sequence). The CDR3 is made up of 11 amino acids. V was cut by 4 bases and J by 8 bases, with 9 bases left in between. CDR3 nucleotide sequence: TGTGCCAGCAGCTCGGGGACTCAGCAGTACTTC. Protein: CASSSGTQQYF.

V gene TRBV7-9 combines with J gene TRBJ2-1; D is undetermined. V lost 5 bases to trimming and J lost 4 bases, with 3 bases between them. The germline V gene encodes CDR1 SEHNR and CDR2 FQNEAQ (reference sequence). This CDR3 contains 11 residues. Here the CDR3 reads CASSAYNEQFF. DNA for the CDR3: TGTGCCAGCAGCGCTTACAATGAGCAGTTCTTC. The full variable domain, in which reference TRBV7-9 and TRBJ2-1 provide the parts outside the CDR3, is DTGVSQNPRHKITKRGQNVTFRCDPISEHNRLYWYRQTLGQGPEFLTYFQNEAQLEKSRLLSDRFSAERPKGSFSTLEIQRTEQGDSAMYLCASSAYNEQFFGPGTRLTVL.

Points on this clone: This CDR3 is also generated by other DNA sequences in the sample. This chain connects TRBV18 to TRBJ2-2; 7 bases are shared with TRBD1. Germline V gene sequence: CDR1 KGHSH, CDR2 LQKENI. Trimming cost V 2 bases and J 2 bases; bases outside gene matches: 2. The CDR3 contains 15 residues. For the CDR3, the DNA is TGTGCCAGCTCACCAAGGGACAGAAACACCGGGGAGCTGTTTTTT. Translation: CASSPRDRNTGELFF.

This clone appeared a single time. Here the CDR3 DNA reads TGTGCCAGCAGTTTAAGAGGGGCCTCTGGAAACACCATATATTTT. Protein sequence: CASSLRGASGNTIYF. The rearrangement uses TRBV27 and TRBJ1-3; possibly TRBD1 for D (5 bases). The CDR3 extends over 15 amino acids. V lost 2 bases and J lost 0, with 8 bases in between. Germline lookup yields CDR1 MNHEY and CDR2 SMNVEV (reference sequence).

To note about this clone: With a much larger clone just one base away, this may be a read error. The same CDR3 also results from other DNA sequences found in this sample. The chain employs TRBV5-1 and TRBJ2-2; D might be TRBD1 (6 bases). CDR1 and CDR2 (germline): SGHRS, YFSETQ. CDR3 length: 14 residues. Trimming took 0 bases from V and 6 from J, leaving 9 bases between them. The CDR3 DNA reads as TGCGCCAGCAGCTTGGCTACAGGGCCCGGGGAGCTGTTTTTT. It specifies CASSLATGPGELFF.

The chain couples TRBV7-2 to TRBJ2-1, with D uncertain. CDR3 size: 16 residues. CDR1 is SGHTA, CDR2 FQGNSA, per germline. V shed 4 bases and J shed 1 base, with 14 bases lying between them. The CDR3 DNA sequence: TGTGCCAGCAGCTCAACTGGCTTTTGGTCCTACAATGAGCAGTTCTTC. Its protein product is CASSSTGFWSYNEQFF.

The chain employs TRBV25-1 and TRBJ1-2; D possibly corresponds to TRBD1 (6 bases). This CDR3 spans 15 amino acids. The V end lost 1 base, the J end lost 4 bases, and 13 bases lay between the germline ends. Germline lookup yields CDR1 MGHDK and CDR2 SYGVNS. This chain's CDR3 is CASSESGQGSYGYTF. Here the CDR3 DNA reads TGTGCCAGCAGTGAATCCGGGCAGGGGAGCTATGGCTACACCTTC.

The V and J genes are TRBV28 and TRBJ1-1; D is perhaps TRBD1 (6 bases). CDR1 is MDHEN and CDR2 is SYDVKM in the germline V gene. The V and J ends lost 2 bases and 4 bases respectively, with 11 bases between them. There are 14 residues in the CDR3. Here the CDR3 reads CASSLPGRGTEAFF. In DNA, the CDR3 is TGTGCCAGCAGTTTACCGGGCAGGGGCACTGAAGCTTTCTTT.

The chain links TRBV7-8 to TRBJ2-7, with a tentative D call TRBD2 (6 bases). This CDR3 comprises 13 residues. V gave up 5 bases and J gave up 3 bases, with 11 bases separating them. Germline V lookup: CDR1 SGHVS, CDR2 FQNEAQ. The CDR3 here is CASSLDYFYEQYF. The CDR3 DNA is TGTGCCAGCAGCCTGGACTACTTCTACGAGCAGTACTTC. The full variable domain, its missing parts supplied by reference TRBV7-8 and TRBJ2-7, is GAGVSQSPRYKVAKRGQDVALRCDPISGHVSLFWYQQALGQGPEFLTYFQNEAQLDKSGLPSDRFFAERPEGSVSTLKIQRTQQEDSAVYLCASSLDYFYEQYFGPGTRLTVT.

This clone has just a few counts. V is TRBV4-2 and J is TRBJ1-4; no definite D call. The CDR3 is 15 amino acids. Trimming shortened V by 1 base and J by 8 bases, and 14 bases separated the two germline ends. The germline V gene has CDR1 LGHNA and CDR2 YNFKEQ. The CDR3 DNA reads TGTGCCAGCAGCCAAGGGGGTTTCTCCACCGAAAAACTGTTTTTT. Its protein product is CASSQGGFSTEKLFF.